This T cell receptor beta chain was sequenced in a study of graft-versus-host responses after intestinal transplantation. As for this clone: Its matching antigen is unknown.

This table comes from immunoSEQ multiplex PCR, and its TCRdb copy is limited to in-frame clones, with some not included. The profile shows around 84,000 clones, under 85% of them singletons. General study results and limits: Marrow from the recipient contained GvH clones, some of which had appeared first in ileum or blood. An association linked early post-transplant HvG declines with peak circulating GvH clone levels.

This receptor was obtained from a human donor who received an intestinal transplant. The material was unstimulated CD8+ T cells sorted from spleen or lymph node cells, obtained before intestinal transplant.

The CDR3 loop reads CASSQEGRTPRLDTQYF. The CDR3 DNA sequence: TGCGCCAGCAGCCAAGAAGGAAGAACCCCCCGGCTGGATACGCAGTATTTT. The chain joins TRBV4-1 to TRBJ2-3; D call uncertain. Germline V gene lookup returns CDR1 MGHRA and CDR2 YSYEKL. The V and J ends lost 0 bases and 6 bases respectively, with 19 bases between them. CDR3 length equals 17 residues.